Following are 11 T cell receptor beta chains from one sample sequenced in a study of blood T cells in healthy people across ages. Next came a second PCR, run for about 6 to 11 cycles, which used a sample-barcoded 5' primer along with a J-beta primer mix. One entry per CDR3 protein results from TCRdb running MiXCR on the 5' RACE reads. The profile shows roughly 1,800,000 distinct CDR3 sequences, 49% of them singletons. The sequencing input was blood. These receptors came from a woman aged 40-49 years in good health.

This clonotype appeared once. The chain combines TRBV6-5 with TRBJ1-5; D not resolved. The CDR3 is made up of 15 amino acids. V was trimmed by 6 bases and J by 0 bases, leaving 12 bases between them. Germline V gene lookup returns CDR1 MNHEY and CDR2 SVGAGI. CDR3 residues: CASSPGRFSNQPQHF. The CDR3 DNA reads as TGTGCCAGCAGCCCTGGACGGTTTAGCAATCAGCCCCAGCATTTT.

The count of this clonotype is one. V and J are TRBV2 and TRBJ2-3; 11 nucleotides line up with TRBD1. Unmatched junction bases numbered 7, after V lost 7 bases and J lost 1 base. Germline V gene lookup returns CDR1 SNHLY and CDR2 FYNNEI. The CDR3 has 16 residues. CDR3 loop: CASNIGQGAGTDTQYF. The CDR3 DNA reads as TGTGCCAGCAATATTGGACAGGGGGCCGGCACAGATACGCAGTATTTT. Based on the CDR3 plus reference TRBV2 and TRBJ2-3, the full variable domain is EPEVTQTPSHQVTQMGQEVILRCVPISNHLYFYWYRQILGQKVEFLVSFYNNEISEKSEIFDDQFSVERPDGSNFTLKIRSTKLEDSAMYFCASNIGQGAGTDTQYFGPGTRLTVL.

The CDR3 sequence: CASSYSKGGPYEQYF. For the CDR3, the DNA is TGTGCCAGCAGTTACTCGAAGGGCGGACCCTACGAGCAGTACTTC. V gene TRBV6-2 or TRBV6-3 combines with J gene TRBJ2-7; D call uncertain. Germline V lookup: CDR1 MNHEY, CDR2 SVGEGT. The V end lost 0 bases, the J end lost 2 bases, and 11 bases lay between the germline ends. This CDR3 is 15 amino acids long.

This clonotype was picked up a small number of times. This chain joins TRBV13 and TRBJ1-5; 7 bases map to TRBD1. Trimming cost V 4 bases and J 0 bases; bases outside gene matches: 3. Germline assignment: CDR1 PRHDT and CDR2 FYEKMQ (reference sequence). This CDR3 is 15 amino acids long. The CDR3 DNA reads as TGTGCCAGCAGCTGGGGGACAGATAGCAATCAGCCCCAGCATTTT. It is translated as CASSWGTDSNQPQHF. The entire variable domain, with the rest obtained from reference TRBV13 and TRBJ1-5, is as follows: AAGVIQSPRHLIKEKRETATLKCYPIPRHDTVYWYQQGPGQDPQFLISFYEKMQSDKGSIPDRFSAQQFSDYHSELNMSSLELGDSALYFCASSWGTDSNQPQHFGDGTRLSIL.

This chain joins TRBV2 and TRBJ1-5, with D possibly being TRBD1 (6 bases). Trimming stripped 7 bases from V and 3 bases from J, with 16 bases between. Germline loops: CDR1 SNHLY, CDR2 FYNNEI. The CDR3 extends over 15 amino acids. The CDR3, as DNA: TGTGCCAGCACCCAACAGGGTATTACCAATCAGCCCCAGCATTTT. Translated: CASTQQGITNQPQHF.

This clonotype was seen only once. The chain couples TRBV15 to TRBJ1-1, with TRBD1 as a possible D gene (5 bases). This CDR3 has 16 residues. The germline V gene has CDR1 LNHNV and CDR2 YYDKDF (reference sequence). V lost 5 bases and J lost 3, with 19 bases in between. The CDR3: CATSLWAGLLDTEAFF. The CDR3, as DNA: TGTGCCACCAGCCTATGGGCGGGACTGTTGGACACTGAAGCTTTCTTT.

This clonotype was detected a few times. The rearrangement uses TRBV29-1 and TRBJ1-2; the match to TRBD1 covers 11 bases. CDR1 SQVTM and CDR2 ANQGSEA come from the germline V gene. The V and J ends lost 4 bases and 4 bases, in that order; junction bases with no gene match: 2. CDR3 length: 13 amino acids. Written as DNA, the CDR3 is TGCAGCGTTGGGACAGGGGGCTTCTATGGCTACACCTTC. It encodes CSVGTGGFYGYTF.

This clonotype was picked up a small number of times. The V gene is TRBV28, the J gene TRBJ1-2; D is undetermined. This CDR3 spans 13 amino acids. V was cut by 7 bases and J by 8 bases, with 17 bases left in between. CDR1 and CDR2 from the germline V gene are MDHEN and SYDVKM. CDR3 protein: CASTPNYLGGYTF. CDR3 bases: TGTGCCAGCACCCCCAACTACCTTGGCGGCTACACCTTC.

For the CDR3, the DNA is TGTGCCAGCAGGGATGGACAGCGGCCCTACGAGCAGTACTTC. Protein product: CASRDGQRPYEQYF. This rearrangement joins TRBV6-6 to TRBJ2-7; TRBD1 is a possible D gene (6 bases). The V gene lost 6 bases and the J gene lost 2 bases, with 14 bases spanning the gap. The CDR3 spans 14 residues. Germline V lookup: CDR1 MNHNY, CDR2 SVGAGI (reference sequence).

In nucleotides, the CDR3 is TGTGCCAGCAGCCAGCGGCGAGTAGCGGGGCCCACAGATACGCAGTATTTT. This encodes CASSQRRVAGPTDTQYF. The chain combines TRBV14 with TRBJ2-3, with TRBD2 matching over 8 bases. The V and J ends lost 3 bases and 2 bases, in that order; junction bases with no gene match: 10. The germline V gene has CDR1 SGHDN and CDR2 FVKESK. This CDR3 spans 17 amino acids.

The CDR3 region has the DNA TGTGCCACCAGCAGAGCGGGGAGTAAGTACAATGAGCAGTTCTTC. Translating gives CATSRAGSKYNEQFF. The chain carries TRBV15 and TRBJ2-1, with D possibly matching TRBD2 (5 bases). The CDR3 spans 15 residues. The V gene lost 1 base and the J gene lost 4 bases, with 11 bases spanning the gap. Germline V gene sequence: CDR1 LNHNV, CDR2 YYDKDF (reference sequence).